This T cell receptor beta chain was profiled in a study of OX40 agonist ivuxolimab in advanced cancers. Study as a whole: Age averaged around 59 years (range about 20 to 80), and more than 80% were male. General study points: On average, CD8+ T cells had more expanded clones than CD4+. A proportion of nonresponders additionally exhibited low normalized T-cell clonal expansion.

The table lists this clone with a few counts. No antigen is known for it. Data came from immunoSEQ multiplex PCR; TCRdb stores just in-frame clones and leaves some out. Of 60,000 or so clones in the sample, 84% are singletons; the top ten hold over 4%. The material was CD4+ or CD8+ T cells sorted from blood, obtained in a trial of the OX40 agonist ivuxolimab. The TCR was taken from an adult with an advanced solid tumor such as melanoma, head and neck, liver or kidney cancer.

CDR3 nucleotides: TGTGCCAGTAGTATAACCTTTGCGGGAGGGCCTCCTCGCGAGCAGTACTTC. Encoded protein: CASSITFAGGPPREQYF. The V gene is TRBV19, the J gene TRBJ2-7; 9 nucleotides align to TRBD2. Germline V lookup: CDR1 LNHDA, CDR2 SQIVND (reference sequence). The V gene end was trimmed by 2 bases and the J gene end by 6 bases; junction bases not matched to a gene: 14. This CDR3 spans 17 amino acids.